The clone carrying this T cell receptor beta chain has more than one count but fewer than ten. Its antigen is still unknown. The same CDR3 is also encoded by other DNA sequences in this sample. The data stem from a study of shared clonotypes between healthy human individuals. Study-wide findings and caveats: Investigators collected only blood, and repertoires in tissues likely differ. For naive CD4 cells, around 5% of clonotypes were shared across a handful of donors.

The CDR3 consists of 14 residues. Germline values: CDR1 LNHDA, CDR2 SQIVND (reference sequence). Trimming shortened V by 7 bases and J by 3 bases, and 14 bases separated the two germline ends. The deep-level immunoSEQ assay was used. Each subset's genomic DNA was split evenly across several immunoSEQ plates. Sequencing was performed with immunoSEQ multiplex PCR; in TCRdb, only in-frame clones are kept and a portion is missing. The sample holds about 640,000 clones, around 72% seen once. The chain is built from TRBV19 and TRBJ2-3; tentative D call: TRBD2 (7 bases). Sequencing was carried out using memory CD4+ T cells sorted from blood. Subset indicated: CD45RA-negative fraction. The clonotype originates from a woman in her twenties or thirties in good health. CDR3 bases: TGTGCCAGTACCAAGGGGAGGGGGACAGATACGCAGTATTTT. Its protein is CASTKGRGTDTQYF.